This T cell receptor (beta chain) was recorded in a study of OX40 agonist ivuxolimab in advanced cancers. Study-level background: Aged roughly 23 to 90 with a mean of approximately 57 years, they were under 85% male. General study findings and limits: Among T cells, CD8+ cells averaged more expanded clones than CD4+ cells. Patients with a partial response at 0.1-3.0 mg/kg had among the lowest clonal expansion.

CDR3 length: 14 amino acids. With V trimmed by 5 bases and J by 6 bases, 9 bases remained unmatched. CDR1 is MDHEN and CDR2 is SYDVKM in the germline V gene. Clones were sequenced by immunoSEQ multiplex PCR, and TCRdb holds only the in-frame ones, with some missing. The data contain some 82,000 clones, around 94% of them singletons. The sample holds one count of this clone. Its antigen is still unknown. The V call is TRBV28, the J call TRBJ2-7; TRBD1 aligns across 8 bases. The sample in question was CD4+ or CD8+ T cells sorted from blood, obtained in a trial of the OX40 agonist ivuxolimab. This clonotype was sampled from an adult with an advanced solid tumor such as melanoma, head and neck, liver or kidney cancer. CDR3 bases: TGTGCCAGCAGTCCCCGGACAGGGAAGGGCGAGCAGTACTTC. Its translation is CASSPRTGKGEQYF.